This TCR beta chain was identified in a study of cytomegalovirus exposure and HLA in healthy donors. Study at large: Of roughly 400 genotyped donors, 81% grouped in the Caucasian-associated ancestry cluster. Whole-study results and caveats: A prior analysis recorded that most TCR beta V segments were productive about 87% or about 30% of the time.

With respect to this clone: What it binds is unknown.

A multiplex PCR was run with 60 Vbeta primers and 13 Jbeta primers. Assay used: immunoSEQ multiplex PCR; TCRdb lists only in-frame clones, some missing. This table has 100,000 to 120,000 clones, nearly 80% appearing once. Input material: PBMCs. This sequence originates from a woman aged 25 to 39 in good health and CMV-seronegative.

The CDR3 reads CASSQGETETQYF. The CDR3 coding sequence is TGTGCCAGCAGCCAGGGGGAGACGGAGACCCAGTACTTC. The chain links TRBV9 to TRBJ2-5; 7 nucleotides line up with TRBD1. This CDR3 has 13 residues. With 4 bases clipped from V and 5 bases from J, the junction kept 5 bases outside the gene matches. From germline, CDR1 is SGDLS and CDR2 YYNGEE.